These 23 T cell receptor beta chains came from one sample sequenced in a study of blood T cell repertoires in COVID-19. Using immunoSEQ multiplex PCR, the repertoire was profiled, and TCRdb retains in-frame clones only, with some absent. The sample holds about 26,000 clones, more than 70% seen once. Material: peripheral blood. These receptors all come from a human donor in a cohort sampled during active COVID-19.

This clone was found once. The chain uses TRBV6-2 or TRBV6-3 and TRBJ2-7; tentatively, D is TRBD2 (5 bases). CDR1 is MNHEY, CDR2 SVGEGT, per germline. The CDR3 consists of 18 residues. The V gene lost 0 bases and the J gene lost 0 bases, with 18 bases spanning the gap. The CDR3 DNA sequence: TGTGCCAGCAGTTACTCGAGTAGGCTAGCCACTAACTCCTACGAGCAGTACTTC. Amino acids: CASSYSSRLATNSYEQYF.

V and J are TRBV6-5 and TRBJ2-7, with 11 bases fitting TRBD1. Germline values: CDR1 MNHEY, CDR2 SVGAGI. The CDR3 is 13 amino acids. Trimming at V came to 2 bases and at J to 6 bases, leaving 0 bases not matched to a gene. CDR3 sequence: CASSYGTGGEQYF. The DNA of the CDR3 is TGTGCCAGCAGTTACGGGACAGGGGGCGAGCAGTACTTC.

The V gene is TRBV7-2, the J gene TRBJ2-1, with 7 bases lining up with TRBD2. The V and J ends lost 6 bases and 2 bases, in that order; junction bases with no gene match: 13. The CDR3 has 17 residues. The V gene's germline CDR1 is SGHTA and CDR2 FQGNSA. The CDR3: CASSSRLAAIAYNEQFF. The CDR3 coding sequence is TGTGCCAGCAGTTCCAGGCTAGCGGCCATCGCCTACAATGAGCAGTTCTTC.

This chain joins TRBV4-3 and TRBJ2-5; TRBD2 matches at 12 bases. J lost 2 bases, V lost 8 bases, and 9 bases had no gene match. From germline, CDR1 is LGHNA and CDR2 YSLEER. This CDR3 region has 16 residues. The CDR3 DNA reads TGCGCCAGCTCCCCTACTAGCGGGAGGCCGCAAGAGACCCAGTACTTC. It translates to CASSPTSGRPQETQYF.

This clone came up a few times. V is TRBV7-2 and J is TRBJ1-2; D ambiguous. Germline CDR1 SGHTA, CDR2 FQGNSA. CDR3 length equals 16 residues. V lost 1 base and J 6 bases, leaving 18 bases between the germline ends. Here the CDR3 reads CASSLGVRQVTDGYTF. The CDR3 nucleotides read TGTGCCAGCAGCTTAGGAGTCCGACAAGTAACGGATGGCTACACCTTC.

The chain couples TRBV9 to TRBJ1-3; no clear D gene. The V end lost 0 bases, the J end lost 4 bases, and 17 bases lay between the germline ends. The CDR3 contains 17 residues. The germline V gene encodes CDR1 SGDLS and CDR2 YYNGEE. In nucleotides, the CDR3 is TGTGCCAGCAGCGTAGACCCCGCGGGCGCGTTGGGAAACACCATATATTTT. Residues: CASSVDPAGALGNTIYF.

This chain uses TRBV10-2 with TRBJ2-4; 10 bases match TRBD2. Unmatched junction bases numbered 7, after V lost 6 bases and J lost 8 bases. The CDR3 spans 14 residues. In germline, CDR1 is WSHSY, CDR2 SAAADI. The CDR3 DNA follows: TGCGCCAGCAGGCTAGCGGGGGCAGGGGACATTCAGTACTTC. Its protein is CASRLAGAGDIQYF.

The chain links TRBV11-2 to TRBJ2-7, with D possibly TRBD1 on 6 matching bases. V was trimmed by 6 bases and J by 0 bases, leaving 9 bases between them. Per germline, CDR1 SGHAT and CDR2 FQNNGV. The CDR3 length is 13 residues. The CDR3 region has the DNA TGTGCCAGCAGAGGGGACACCTCCTACGAGCAGTACTTC. Its protein is CASRGDTSYEQYF. Based on the CDR3 plus reference TRBV11-2 and TRBJ2-7, the full variable domain is EAGVAQSPRYKIIEKRQSVAFWCNPISGHATLYWYQQILGQGPKLLIQFQNNGVVDDSQLPKDRFSAERLKGVDSTLKIQPAKLEDSAVYLCASRGDTSYEQYFGPGTRLTVT.

V gene TRBV30 combines with J gene TRBJ1-1; D perhaps matches TRBD1 (5 bases). Germline V CDR1 and CDR2: GTSNPN, SVGIG (reference sequence). Between the trimmed V and J ends, which lost 2 bases and 4 bases, there was a span of 11 bases. The CDR3 extends over 13 amino acids. The CDR3 sequence is CAWSPRQFTEAFF. Written as DNA, the CDR3 is TGTGCCTGGAGTCCTCGACAGTTCACTGAAGCTTTCTTT. Full variable domain (outside the CDR3, taken from reference TRBV30 and TRBJ1-1): SQTIHQWPATLVQPVGSPLSLECTVEGTSNPNLYWYRQAAGRGLQLLFYSVGIGQISSEVPQNLSASRPQDRQFILSSKKLLLSDSGFYLCAWSPRQFTEAFFGQGTRLTVV.

The chain uses TRBV7-3 and TRBJ1-1; no definite D call. V was cut by 0 bases and J by 5 bases, with 7 bases left in between. This CDR3 comprises 13 residues. Germline V CDR1 and CDR2: SGHTA, FQGTGA. CDR3 sequence (DNA): TGTGCCAGCAGCTTAACGTATACAACTGAAGCTTTCTTT. It is translated as CASSLTYTTEAFF.

V usage is TRBV9 and J usage is TRBJ2-3; D gene unclear. CDR3 size: 13 residues. CDR1 is SGDLS and CDR2 is YYNGEE in the germline V gene. Trimming shortened V by 0 bases and J by 5 bases, and 7 bases separated the two germline ends. The CDR3 is CASSVGTVDTQYF. The CDR3 DNA sequence: TGTGCCAGCAGCGTAGGAACGGTAGATACGCAGTATTTT.

The chain couples TRBV11-2 to TRBJ1-2; D may be TRBD1 (5 bases). The germline gives CDR1 SGHAT, CDR2 FQNNGV. V lost 3 bases and J 7 bases, leaving 15 bases between the germline ends. CDR3 size: 14 residues. CDR3 sequence (DNA): TGTGCCAGCAGCTTTGGGGGTGGGGGAGGTGGCTACACCTTC. Its protein product is CASSFGGGGGGYTF.

The chain couples TRBV6-6 to TRBJ1-6; D gene ambiguous. Germline V gene sequence: CDR1 MNHNY, CDR2 SVGAGI (reference sequence). This CDR3 region has 12 residues. With 5 bases removed from V and 7 bases from J, the gap between germline ends came to 6 bases. The CDR3 DNA is TGTGCCAGCAGTCCCCCGAATTCACCCCTCCACTTT. This encodes CASSPPNSPLHF.

The chain joins TRBV18 to TRBJ2-5; TRBD2 is a possible D gene (6 bases). Germline V CDR1 and CDR2: KGHSH, LQKENI. Between the trimmed V and J ends, which lost 1 base and 4 bases, there was a span of 16 bases. The CDR3 spans 16 residues. Here the CDR3 DNA reads TGTGCCAGCTCACCACTACCGGGAGTGGGGGTAGAGACCCAGTACTTC. Translation gives CASSPLPGVGVETQYF.

This clone appeared once. The rearrangement links TRBV6-2 or TRBV6-3 to TRBJ2-3, with 10 bases that match TRBD2. V was pared by 2 bases and J by 6 bases, with 14 bases of the junction left unmatched. The germline CDR1 and CDR2 sequences are MNHEY and SVGEGT. CDR3 length: 18 amino acids. DNA of the CDR3: TGTGCCAGCAGTTACGATACTAGCGGGACCAAGCCCCCGGATACGCAGTATTTT. This encodes CASSYDTSGTKPPDTQYF.

V gene TRBV11-2 combines with J gene TRBJ2-7; perhaps TRBD2 as D (5 bases). Deletions cut 5 bases from V and 3 bases from J, with 5 bases between. This CDR3 region has 11 residues. CDR1 SGHAT and CDR2 FQNNGV come from the germline V gene. The CDR3 nucleotides read TGTGCCAGCAGCCGGGGCTACGAGCAGTACTTC. It encodes CASSRGYEQYF.

This clone was counted only a few times. The chain has TRBV13 and TRBJ2-1; 9 bases are shared with TRBD1. The CDR3 loop spans 15 amino acids. Germline V gene sequence: CDR1 PRHDT, CDR2 FYEKMQ (reference sequence). Trimming cost V 4 bases and J 5 bases; bases outside gene matches: 6. This chain's CDR3 is CASSWGQGGHNEQFF. CDR3 nucleotides: TGTGCCAGCAGCTGGGGACAGGGAGGACACAATGAGCAGTTCTTC.

The chain uses TRBV5-1 and TRBJ1-2; no reliable D call. V shed 4 bases and J shed 6 bases, with 13 bases lying between them. The germline gives CDR1 SGHRS, CDR2 YFSETQ. The CDR3 has 13 amino acids. CDR3 sequence (DNA): TGCGCCAGCAGCGAGGGAGCCGGAAATGGCTACACCTTC. This translates into CASSEGAGNGYTF.

This sequence joins TRBV28 and TRBJ1-3; D is uncertain. The V gene's germline CDR1 is MDHEN and CDR2 SYDVKM. V lost 5 bases, J lost 0 bases, and 14 bases lay in between. The CDR3 contains 16 residues. The CDR3 DNA follows: TGTGCCAGCAGTATACCGACACATTCCTCTGGAAACACCATATATTTT. Its protein product is CASSIPTHSSGNTIYF.

The V gene is TRBV5-1, the J gene TRBJ2-1; TRBD2 matches at 8 bases. The CDR3 is 16 residues long. V shed 0 bases, J shed 7 bases, and the junction held 9 bases outside the gene matches. Germline V lookup: CDR1 SGHRS, CDR2 YFSETQ. The CDR3 DNA follows: TGCGCCAGCAGCTTGGAAGGCCTAGCGGGTGTAAATGAGCAGTTCTTC. It translates to CASSLEGLAGVNEQFF.

The chain couples TRBV13 to TRBJ2-2, with a possible D match to TRBD2 (5 bases). Germline V gene lookup returns CDR1 PRHDT and CDR2 FYEKMQ (reference sequence). The V gene lost 2 bases and the J gene lost 2 bases, with 12 bases spanning the gap. CDR3 size: 16 residues. The CDR3 sequence is CASSLLGAVNTGELFF. As DNA, the CDR3 is TGTGCCAGCAGCTTATTGGGAGCGGTAAACACCGGGGAGCTGTTTTTT.

This sequence joins TRBV9 and TRBJ2-1; the match to TRBD2 covers 12 bases. The length of the CDR3 is 16 residues. With 2 bases clipped from V and 7 bases from J, the junction kept 7 bases outside the gene matches. Germline-derived CDR1 and CDR2 are SGDLS and YYNGEE. The CDR3 region is CASSVRLAGERNEQFF. The CDR3, as DNA: TGTGCCAGCAGCGTCCGACTAGCGGGAGAGAGGAATGAGCAGTTCTTC.

The chain recombines TRBV15 with TRBJ2-7; weak D call: TRBD1 (6 bases). From germline, CDR1 is LNHNV and CDR2 YYDKDF (reference sequence). Trimming removed 3 bases from V and 0 bases from J, with 15 bases in between. The CDR3 sequence is 16 residues long. CDR3 amino acids: CATSSQGPRHSYEQYF. CDR3 in DNA: TGTGCCACCAGCAGCCAGGGGCCTCGCCACTCCTACGAGCAGTACTTC.